The entry below gives a single TCR beta chain sequence along with its context. This clone was picked up one time. There is no known antigen for this receptor. Base qualities are missing; no much larger clone stands one base away. The data derive from a study of shared clonotypes between healthy human individuals (dated by TCRdb to the early 2020s). Context from the whole study: The cohort included a few men and two women between 18 and 49 years of age. Libraries were prepared and TCR repertoires were sequenced by different laboratories using diverse techniques, in order to increase sequencing depth and limit assay-specific biases. Leukapheresis yielded between about 0.9 and 9 billion PBMCs per donor. To estimate repertoire size and how much clonotype sharing occurs between individuals, the study deeply sequenced the blood TCR repertoires of roughly 5 healthy adults. For each donor, CD4 naive and CD4 memory were each given three plates, CD8 naive was given two plates, and CD8 memory was given one plate. Broad study findings and their caveats: Larger estimated clonotype richness was generally found for naive subsets than for memory subsets. Clonotypes shared by all four sorted-subset donors showed higher generation probabilities than non-shared clonotypes. Because the study included only a small number of donors, the genetic and exposure-history diversity represented was limited. Sharing across a few donors was observed for roughly 5.4% of naive CD4, 3% to 4% of naive CD8, roughly 2.3% of memory CD4, and approximately 0.41% of memory CD8 clonotypes. Only blood was sampled, and tissue TCR repertoires likely differ from those in blood. Pairwise subsampling indicated that sequencing depth was expected to affect the degree of clonotype sharing among donors. Even with the large sequencing depth, rarefaction of the sorted-subset datasets indicated that sequencing was incomplete.

Using the deep immunoSEQ assay, multiplex PCR amplified TCR CDR3 regions from genomic DNA. Genomic DNA extracted from each cell subset was distributed evenly over all wells of several immunoSEQ 96-well plates, and each plate served as one replicate. Each replicate PCR for sorted subsets received 200 ng genomic DNA, equal to about 29,000 T cell genomes. Purified libraries were measured with a Qubit 3.0 fluorometer, size-checked on a Bioanalyzer 2100, and measured again with the KAPA Library Quantification kit. A separate single-read 150-cycle Illumina NextSeq 550 flow cell was used to sequence each immunoSEQ 96-well plate. Turning to the authors' computational methods: Because the immunoSEQ output included only junctional sequences and no quality scores, the filtering could not be the same as the filtering used for full-length reads. Sequences were annotated with PyIR, a Python wrapper for IgBLAST v1.9, using IMGT germline references to assign V/J genes and CDR3. Reads were filtered out if the reads had weak V/J assignments (E-value above 1e-6), no CDR3, stop codons, out-of-frame junctions, or ambiguous translated residues. A V3J clonotype was defined by an identical inferred V gene, J gene, and CDR3 amino acid sequence. To compute the percentage overlap between repertoires, the number of shared unique clonotypes was divided by the size of the smaller repertoire. Richness of each repertoire was evaluated using RTK rarefaction, the Chao1 estimator, and Recon v2.1 estimates of unobserved clonotypes. For all TCRbeta clonotypes obtained by the gDNA method from several donors, generation probabilities were computed with OLGA. TCRdb carries this immuneACCESS record with in-frame sequences only. Its versions omit some clonotypes, under half of them owing to an unresolved V gene in the studies checked, with the rest unexplained. The V and J calls and clone size were taken over from that table, and D and trimming were inferred from the DNA. In all, the sample holds around 180,000 clones, and over 85% of those were seen once. 0.067% of the sample is held by the ten biggest clonotypes.

Healthy HIV-negative adults with no recently reported acute infections or vaccinations were included as donors. Every donor was a Caucasian adult living in Nashville, Tennessee, USA. CD4+ T cells were enriched by magnetic negative selection; naive cells were then positively selected on CD45RA, and the negative fraction formed the memory subset. Blood was obtained by leukapheresis, after which PBMCs were separated by Ficoll-Histopaque density gradient centrifugation and cryopreserved in liquid nitrogen vapor phase. Analytical flow cytometry was used to check the purity and quantity of every magnetically sorted T cell population. Genomic DNA was isolated from every sorted fraction and measured by UV absorbance on a Nanodrop 2000c. The junction carries 6 bases between V and J, which are trimmed by 3 bases and 1 base respectively. The CDR3 contains 13 residues, cysteine and phenylalanine counted. Only CDR3 DNA remains: 39 bases, in frame from the first base. The CDR1 and CDR2 encoded by the germline V gene (reference sequence) are PRHDT and FYEKMQ.

Material: naive CD4+ T cells sorted from blood. In light of the paper, this sample's cell subset or site label describes: CD45RA+ positively selected. The rearrangement joined TRBV13 to TRBJ1-1, with no D gene named confidently. The source of this sequence is a woman aged 25 to 45 in good health. Here the CDR3 is given as CASSFRPNTEAFF. The nucleotide sequence reads TGTGCCAGCAGCTTTCGACCGAACACTGAAGCTTTCTTT.